The 31 T cell receptor beta chains listed next were all sequenced from one sample in a study of control samples from healthy donors and cancer patients. Generated by immunoSEQ multiplex PCR, the TCRdb table keeps only in-frame clones and is missing some. This sample has 100,000 to 150,000 clones, with around 93% found just once. Specimen: blood. The source is a man younger than 35 in good health.

This chain links TRBV5-4 with TRBJ2-5; TRBD1 matches at 10 bases. V was clipped by 5 bases and J by 2 bases; unmatched bases: 3. This CDR3 region has 14 residues. The V gene's germline CDR1 is SGHNT and CDR2 YYREEE (reference sequence). The chain's CDR3 is CASSKDRGQETQYF. The CDR3 DNA sequence: TGTGCCAGCAGTAAGGACAGGGGGCAAGAGACCCAGTACTTC.

This chain uses TRBV2 with TRBJ1-2; D not resolved. V lost 1 base to trimming and J lost 4 bases, with 7 bases between them. Germline CDR1 reads SNHLY; CDR2 reads FYNNEI. The CDR3 loop spans 13 amino acids. CDR3 sequence reads: CASSEDRSYGYTF. The DNA for the CDR3 is TGTGCCAGCAGTGAAGACAGATCCTATGGCTACACCTTC.

The chain is built from TRBV6-2 or TRBV6-3 and TRBJ2-1; 10 bases are shared with TRBD2. The V segment lost 6 bases and the J segment 4 bases; nucleotides outside the gene matches: 6. Germline V gene lookup returns CDR1 MNHEY and CDR2 SVGEGT. This CDR3 is built from 15 residues. As DNA, the CDR3 is TGTGCCAGCAGCCAACTAGCGGGGTTATACAATGAGCAGTTCTTC. It specifies CASSQLAGLYNEQFF.

The chain recombines TRBV9 with TRBJ2-3; 7 positions match TRBD1. V was clipped by 0 bases and J by 1 base; unmatched bases: 5. Looked up from germline, CDR1 is SGDLS and CDR2 is YYNGEE. This CDR3 has 16 amino acids. The CDR3 DNA is TGTGCCAGCAGCGTAGAAGGGGGCGTAGGCACAGATACGCAGTATTTT. It yields the protein CASSVEGGVGTDTQYF.

The rearrangement uses TRBV30 and TRBJ1-5; D uncertain. The CDR3 sequence is 12 residues long. The ends were cut back, 3 bases at V and 4 bases at J, with 7 bases in the middle. The V gene's germline CDR1 is GTSNPN and CDR2 SVGIG (reference sequence). In DNA, the CDR3 is TGTGCCTGGAGCCTTCTTAATCAGCCCCAGCATTTT. Protein: CAWSLLNQPQHF.

The chain has TRBV4-1 and TRBJ1-5; weak D call: TRBD1 (5 bases). The CDR3 is 14 amino acids. V gave up 1 base and J gave up 6 bases, with 10 bases separating them. CDR1 MGHRA and CDR2 YSYEKL come from the germline V gene. As DNA, the CDR3 is TGCGCCAGCAGCCAAGTAAGGGGAAGTCAGCCCCAGCATTTT. It yields the protein CASSQVRGSQPQHF.

The chain joins TRBV12-5 to TRBJ2-1, with TRBD2 matching over 7 bases. Germline CDR1 is LGHNT and CDR2 is FRNRAP. CDR3 length: 16 residues. The trim removed 8 bases at V and 5 bases at J, leaving 15 bases unmatched. CDR3 sequence (DNA): TGTGCTAGTATACTTCGGGGTGGCGGGAGAGACAATGAGCAGTTCTTC. As protein: CASILRGGGRDNEQFF.

This chain joins TRBV1 and TRBJ2-4. TRBV1 is assigned pseudogene status. The CDR3 spans 16 residues. The CDR3 spells CTSSRLGGLSKNIQYF. CDR3 bases: TGCACCAGCAGCCGTCTCGGGGGCCTCTCCAAAAACATTCAGTACTTC.

The CDR3: CASSLELRGYNEQFF. As DNA, the CDR3 is TGTGCCAGCAGCTTAGAGCTGCGGGGCTACAATGAGCAGTTCTTC. V usage is TRBV11-2 and J usage is TRBJ2-1, with a possible D match to TRBD2 (6 bases). Trimming removed 0 bases from V and 3 bases from J, with 9 bases in between. The germline V gene has CDR1 SGHAT and CDR2 FQNNGV. CDR3 size: 15 residues.

This clone occurred once. This chain links TRBV4-1 with TRBJ2-1; perhaps D is TRBD1 or TRBD2 (5 bases each). The germline V gene has CDR1 MGHRA and CDR2 YSYEKL. The CDR3 has 17 residues. The germline V and J ends were trimmed by 0 bases and 3 bases, with 15 bases remaining between them. This CDR3 is CASSQDGGWGFYNEQFF. In DNA, the CDR3 is TGCGCCAGCAGCCAAGATGGTGGATGGGGGTTCTACAATGAGCAGTTCTTC.

V usage is TRBV3-1 (or the pseudogene TRBV3-2) and J usage is TRBJ2-2, with D possibly TRBD1 on 7 matching bases. Germline V gene data show CDR1 as LGHDT and CDR2 as YNNKEL (reference sequence). CDR3 length: 17 amino acids. V was clipped by 0 bases and J by 7 bases, with 18 bases between them. The CDR3 loop is CASSQDRRRGQGGELFF. CDR3 nucleotides: TGTGCCAGCAGCCAAGATAGAAGGAGGGGGCAAGGCGGGGAGCTGTTTTTT.

This chain uses TRBV7-3 with TRBJ2-7, with D perhaps TRBD1 or TRBD2 (5 bases each). Per germline, CDR1 SGHTA and CDR2 FQGTGA. The CDR3 is 13 residues long. V was pared by 5 bases and J by 7 bases, with 15 bases between. The chain's CDR3 is CASSKTGAGEQYF. CDR3 in DNA: TGTGCCAGCAGCAAAACCGGGGCCGGGGAGCAGTACTTC.

As regards this clone: This same CDR3 is encoded by further DNA sequences in the sample. The V gene is TRBV29-1, the J gene TRBJ1-1; D call uncertain. Looked up from germline, CDR1 is SQVTM and CDR2 is ANQGSEA. V lost 6 bases and J 5 bases, leaving 7 bases between the germline ends. There are 10 residues in the CDR3. The CDR3 nucleotides are TGCAGCGTACCTTTGACTGAAGCTTTCTTT. Protein: CSVPLTEAFF.

CDR3 bases: TGCGCCAGCAGCCAAGATCCGGGACAGTCGCACTATGGCTACACCTTC. Translating gives CASSQDPGQSHYGYTF. The chain employs TRBV4-1 and TRBJ1-2; TRBD1 matches at 7 bases. The CDR3 consists of 16 residues. CDR1 and CDR2 from the germline V gene are MGHRA and YSYEKL. V trimming: 0 bases; J trimming: 3 bases; junction bases outside the gene matches: 7.

The chain carries TRBV15 and TRBJ2-1; 11 nucleotides match TRBD2. This CDR3 has 17 residues. Germline CDR1 LNHNV, CDR2 YYDKDF (reference sequence). Germline trimming cut 1 base from V and 4 bases from J; bases unmatched to any gene: 6. The CDR3 DNA is TGTGCCACCAGCAGAGGAGCTAGCGGGGGGACTTACAATGAGCAGTTCTTC. Amino acid sequence: CATSRGASGGTYNEQFF.

J is TRBJ2-7 and V is TRBV27, with D perhaps matching TRBD2 (5 bases). In germline, CDR1 is MNHEY, CDR2 SMNVEV (reference sequence). V was shortened by 3 bases and J by 2 bases, with 8 bases between the two germline ends. The CDR3 loop spans 13 amino acids. CDR3 in amino acids: CASSFGAAYEQYF. Here the CDR3 DNA reads TGTGCCAGCAGTTTCGGAGCGGCCTACGAGCAGTACTTC.

The chain combines TRBV7-9 with TRBJ1-6; D remains unclear. Germline values: CDR1 SEHNR, CDR2 FQNEAQ (reference sequence). The V gene lost 1 base and the J gene lost 7 bases, with 8 bases spanning the gap. The CDR3 extends over 14 amino acids. The chain's CDR3 is CASSLVSGNSPLHF. CDR3 coding DNA: TGTGCCAGCAGCTTAGTTTCCGGAAATTCACCCCTCCACTTT.

This chain joins TRBV19 and TRBJ2-7, with 7 positions matching TRBD1. After removal of 2 bases from V and 2 bases from J, the junction contained 0 bases not matched to a gene. The germline gives CDR1 LNHDA, CDR2 SQIVND (reference sequence). The CDR3 contains 13 residues. As DNA, the CDR3 is TGTGCCAGTAGTATACAGGGGGCCTACGAGCAGTACTTC. Its translation is CASSIQGAYEQYF.

The gene calls are TRBV4-1 and TRBJ1-2; no firm D call. Germline CDR1 is MGHRA and CDR2 is YSYEKL. The CDR3 is made up of 16 amino acids. V lost 2 bases, J lost 8 bases, and 21 bases lay in between. The CDR3 nucleotides read TGCGCCAGCAGCCAACCTAACAAAGGCGGTCTGAAAGGCTACACCTTC. Translating gives CASSQPNKGGLKGYTF.

The chain recombines TRBV11-2 with TRBJ2-7; D not resolved. Germline assignment: CDR1 SGHAT and CDR2 FQNNGV. With 3 bases removed from V and 0 bases from J, the gap between germline ends came to 3 bases. The CDR3 length is 12 residues. The CDR3 reads CASSFLSYEQYF. For the CDR3, the DNA is TGTGCCAGCAGCTTTCTCTCCTACGAGCAGTACTTC.

The chain is built from TRBV9 and TRBJ2-5; D ambiguous. Per the germline V gene, CDR1 is SGDLS and CDR2 is YYNGEE. Trimming left V 0 bases short and J 0 bases short, with 6 bases between. The CDR3 has 14 amino acids. DNA of the CDR3: TGTGCCAGCAGCGTAGGCGGCTACCAAGAGACCCAGTACTTC. This sequence encodes CASSVGGYQETQYF.

The CDR3 DNA reads as TGCGCCAGCAGCCAATTCCGGACAGGGTCGAGTGGCTACACCTTC. Amino acids: CASSQFRTGSSGYTF. This chain connects TRBV5-1 to TRBJ1-2, with 8 bases matching TRBD1. Germline V CDR1 and CDR2: SGHRS, YFSETQ. V dropped 4 bases and J dropped 7; count of bases not matched to a gene: 12. CDR3 length: 15 residues.

V usage is TRBV2 and J usage is TRBJ1-1; possible D gene TRBD1, 6 bases. V dropped 5 bases and J dropped 5 bases, with 18 bases sitting between them. The germline CDR1 and CDR2 sequences are SNHLY and FYNNEI. The CDR3 sequence is 15 residues long. The CDR3 loop reads CASSKDTGGGTEAFF. As DNA, the CDR3 is TGTGCCAGCAGTAAGGACACTGGGGGCGGGACTGAAGCTTTCTTT.

The chain joins TRBV7-9 to TRBJ1-2, with D tentatively TRBD1 (5 bases). CDR1 and CDR2 (germline): SEHNR, FQNEAQ (reference sequence). The CDR3 runs 12 residues. The ends were cut back, 3 bases at V and 6 bases at J, with 8 bases in the middle. DNA of the CDR3: TGTGCCAGCAGCTTGGGGGATGATGGCTACACCTTC. This sequence encodes CASSLGDDGYTF.

This sequence joins TRBV12-5 and TRBJ1-2; D is undetermined. Germline V gene data show CDR1 as LGHNT and CDR2 as FRNRAP. V was trimmed by 7 bases and J by 4 bases, leaving 13 bases between them. The CDR3 totals 13 residues. The CDR3 nucleotides read TGTGCTAGTGCCTTGGATGGGGTCTATGGCTACACCTTC. Protein sequence: CASALDGVYGYTF.

The rearrangement joins TRBV11-3 to TRBJ2-1; 13 nucleotides line up with TRBD2. Trimming removed 4 bases from V and 6 bases from J; junction bases left unmatched: 3. The CDR3 has 15 amino acids. Germline values: CDR1 SGHNT, CDR2 YENEEA. CDR3 protein: CASSSTSGGTNEQFF. DNA for the CDR3: TGTGCCAGCAGCTCGACTAGCGGGGGGACCAATGAGCAGTTCTTC.

The chain couples TRBV4-1 to TRBJ2-1; perhaps TRBD1 as D (6 bases). V lost 4 bases and J 3 bases, leaving 22 bases between the germline ends. CDR1 MGHRA and CDR2 YSYEKL come from the germline V gene. The CDR3 totals 18 residues. CDR3 residues: CASSPPLAEQGNYNEQFF. The CDR3, as DNA: TGCGCCAGCAGCCCCCCCCTCGCCGAACAGGGAAACTACAATGAGCAGTTCTTC.

V usage is TRBV11-2 and J usage is TRBJ2-1; the D gene is possibly TRBD1 (6 bases). Germline loops: CDR1 SGHAT, CDR2 FQNNGV. V shed 3 bases and J shed 13 bases, with 13 bases lying between them. The length of the CDR3 is 12 residues. CDR3 protein: CASSFVSDRQFF. CDR3 nucleotides: TGTGCCAGCAGCTTTGTATCGGACAGACAGTTCTTC.

This clone was observed a few times. This same CDR3 is encoded by further DNA sequences in the sample. This rearrangement joins TRBV6-5 to TRBJ1-2; perhaps TRBD1 as D (5 bases). CDR3 size: 12 residues. V was pared by 5 bases and J by 5 bases, with 9 bases between. From germline, CDR1 is MNHEY and CDR2 SVGAGI. For the CDR3, the DNA is TGTGCCAGCAGTAGGGGCTCATATGGCTACACCTTC. It specifies CASSRGSYGYTF.

The rearrangement links TRBV19 to TRBJ2-2, with D maybe TRBD1 (6 bases). Germline V CDR1 and CDR2: LNHDA, SQIVND (reference sequence). The CDR3 covers 14 residues. The germline V and J ends were trimmed by 5 bases and 1 base, with 8 bases remaining between them. CDR3 bases: TGTGCCAGTAGTGACAGGTGGAACACCGGGGAGCTGTTTTTT. Translated, it gives CASSDRWNTGELFF.

This rearrangement joins TRBV5-1 to TRBJ1-2; no reliable D call. CDR1 is SGHRS and CDR2 is YFSETQ in the germline V gene. The V and J ends lost 0 bases and 4 bases respectively, with 10 bases between them. The CDR3 is made up of 14 amino acids. The CDR3 bases are TGCGCCAGCAGCTTGGGGTTCGCTTCCTATGGCTACACCTTC. This gives the protein CASSLGFASYGYTF.